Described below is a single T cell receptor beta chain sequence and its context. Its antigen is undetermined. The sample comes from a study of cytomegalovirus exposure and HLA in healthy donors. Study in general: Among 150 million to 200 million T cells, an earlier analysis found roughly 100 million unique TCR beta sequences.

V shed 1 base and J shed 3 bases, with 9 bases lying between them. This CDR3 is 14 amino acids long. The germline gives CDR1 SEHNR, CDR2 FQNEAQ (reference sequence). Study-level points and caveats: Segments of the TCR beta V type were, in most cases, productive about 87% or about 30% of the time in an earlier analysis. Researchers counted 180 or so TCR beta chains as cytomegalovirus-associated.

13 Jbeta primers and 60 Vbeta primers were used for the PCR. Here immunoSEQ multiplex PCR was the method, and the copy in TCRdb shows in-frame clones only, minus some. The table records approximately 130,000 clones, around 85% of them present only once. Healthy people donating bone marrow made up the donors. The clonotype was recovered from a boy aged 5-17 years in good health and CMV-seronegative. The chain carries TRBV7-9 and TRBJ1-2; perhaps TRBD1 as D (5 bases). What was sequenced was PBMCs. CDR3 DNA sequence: TGTGCCAGCAGCTTAGTAGGGGCGGACTATGGCTACACCTTC. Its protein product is CASSLVGADYGYTF. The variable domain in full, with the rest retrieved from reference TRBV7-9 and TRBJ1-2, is DTGVSQNPRHKITKRGQNVTFRCDPISEHNRLYWYRQTLGQGPEFLTYFQNEAQLEKSRLLSDRFSAERPKGSFSTLEIQRTEQGDSAMYLCASSLVGADYGYTFGSGTRLTVV.